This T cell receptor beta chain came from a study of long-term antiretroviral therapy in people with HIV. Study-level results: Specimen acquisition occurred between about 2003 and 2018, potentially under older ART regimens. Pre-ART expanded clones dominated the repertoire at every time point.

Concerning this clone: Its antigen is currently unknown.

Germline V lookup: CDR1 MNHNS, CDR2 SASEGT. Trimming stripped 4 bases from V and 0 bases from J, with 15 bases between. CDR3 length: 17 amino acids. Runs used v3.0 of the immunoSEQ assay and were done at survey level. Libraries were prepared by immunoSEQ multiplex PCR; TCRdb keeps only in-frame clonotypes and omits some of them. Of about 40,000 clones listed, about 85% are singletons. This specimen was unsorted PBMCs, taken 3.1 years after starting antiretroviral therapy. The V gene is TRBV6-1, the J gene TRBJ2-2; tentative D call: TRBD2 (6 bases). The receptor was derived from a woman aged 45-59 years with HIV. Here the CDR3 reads CASSGIRRAPNTGELFF. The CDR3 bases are TGTGCCAGCAGTGGGATTAGGAGGGCCCCGAACACCGGGGAGCTGTTTTTT.